The 28 T cell receptor beta chains presented below share a single source sample, sequenced in a study of blood T cell repertoires in COVID-19. Generated by immunoSEQ multiplex PCR, the TCRdb table keeps only in-frame clones and is missing some. The sample yields 150,000 or so clones, roughly 80% seen once. The sample taken for sequencing was peripheral blood. Receptors originate from a woman between 65 and 79 years old with acute or convalescent COVID-19.

J is TRBJ2-3 and V is TRBV7-3; D is perhaps TRBD2 (5 bases). Looked up from germline, CDR1 is SGHTA and CDR2 is FQGTGA. The CDR3 is 14 residues long. Trimming shortened V by 8 bases and J by 1 base, and 13 bases separated the two germline ends. In nucleotides, the CDR3 is TGTGCCAGCTCCCCCGGGCGGGGCACAGATACGCAGTATTTT. Protein: CASSPGRGTDTQYF. The full variable domain, in which reference TRBV7-3 and TRBJ2-3 provide the parts outside the CDR3, is GAGVSQTPSNKVTEKGKYVELRCDPISGHTALYWYRQSLGQGPEFLIYFQGTGAADDSGLPNDRFFAVRPEGSVSTLKIQRTERGDSAVYLCASSPGRGTDTQYFGPGTRLTVL.

CDR3 sequence reads: CASSQGSGLAGSTDTQYF. In nucleotides, the CDR3 is TGCGCCAGCAGCCAAGGATCGGGCCTAGCGGGAAGCACAGATACGCAGTATTTT. This chain joins TRBV4-1 and TRBJ2-3, with 9 positions matching TRBD2. Germline V CDR1 and CDR2: MGHRA, YSYEKL. CDR3 length: 18 amino acids. Losses at the gene ends were 1 base for V and 0 bases for J; bases not matched to a gene: 8.

This clone was observed a few times. The V and J genes are TRBV10-1 and TRBJ2-2; 7 bases fit TRBD1. V shed 9 bases and J 4 bases; nucleotides not matched to a gene: 11. Germline lookup yields CDR1 WNHNN and CDR2 SYGVQD (reference sequence). The CDR3 is 15 amino acids. The CDR3 protein is CASRRTGIGTGELFF. CDR3 nucleotide sequence: TGCGCCAGTCGAAGGACAGGAATAGGCACCGGGGAGCTGTTTTTT.

This clone has more than one count but fewer than ten. Here the CDR3 DNA reads TGTGCCAGCAGGATGGACAGGGAGGCACCCCTCCACTTT. Protein product: CASRMDREAPLHF. The V and J genes are TRBV6-5 and TRBJ1-6; the match to TRBD1 covers 8 bases. Germline V lookup: CDR1 MNHEY, CDR2 SVGAGI. Trimming cost V 6 bases and J 11 bases; bases outside gene matches: 6. CDR3 length equals 13 residues.

Only a few counts were recorded for this clone. The chain is built from TRBV28 and TRBJ1-4; 9 bases map to TRBD1. Germline-derived CDR1 and CDR2 are MDHEN and SYDVKM. This CDR3 region has 14 residues. The junction had 4 bases not matched to a gene; V was cut back by 5 bases and J by 6 bases. As DNA, the CDR3 is TGTGCCAGCAGTGCGGGACAGGGATATGAAAAACTGTTTTTT. Its protein product is CASSAGQGYEKLFF.

This clone appeared a single time. The V call is TRBV6-2 or TRBV6-3, the J call TRBJ1-4; TRBD1 is a possible D gene (6 bases). Germline-derived CDR1 and CDR2 are MNHEY and SVGEGT. Trimming stripped 6 bases from V and 7 bases from J, with 15 bases between. The CDR3 loop spans 14 amino acids. The CDR3 spells CASSPGTYGEKLFF. DNA of the CDR3: TGTGCCAGCAGCCCCGGGACATATGGTGAAAAACTGTTTTTT.

V is TRBV28 and J is TRBJ1-5, with TRBD1 matching over 9 bases. J was trimmed by 5 bases and V by 5 bases; bases with no gene match: 7. CDR1 is MDHEN and CDR2 is SYDVKM in the germline V gene. This CDR3 has 15 amino acids. CDR3 residues: CASSARTGGYQPQHF. The CDR3 coding sequence is TGTGCCAGCAGTGCAAGAACAGGGGGCTATCAGCCCCAGCATTTT.

This sequence joins TRBV15 and TRBJ1-6; TRBD1 might be the D (6 bases). CDR3 length: 16 residues. V shed 1 base and J shed 8 bases, with 15 bases lying between them. In germline, CDR1 is LNHNV, CDR2 YYDKDF (reference sequence). The CDR3 reads CATSRGPGVSDSPLHF. CDR3 DNA: TGTGCCACCAGCAGAGGGCCAGGGGTCAGCGATTCACCCCTCCACTTT.

J is TRBJ2-7 and V is TRBV3-1 (or the pseudogene TRBV3-2); the match to TRBD1 covers 7 bases. The CDR3 runs 16 residues. Germline values: CDR1 LGHDT, CDR2 YNNKEL (reference sequence). Trimming took 6 bases from V and 3 from J; bases not matched to a gene: 14. The CDR3 DNA reads TGTGCCAGCAGAGGGAACCAGGGGGTTCACTTCTACGAGCAGTACTTC. Translating it yields CASRGNQGVHFYEQYF.

The chain has TRBV2 and TRBJ2-1; 9 nucleotides line up with TRBD2. This CDR3 spans 16 amino acids. Trimming took 4 bases from V and 7 from J; bases not matched to a gene: 11. In germline, CDR1 is SNHLY, CDR2 FYNNEI. CDR3 protein: CASSVVSGSGRNEQFF. CDR3 nucleotides: TGTGCCAGCAGTGTAGTTAGCGGGAGTGGTCGAAATGAGCAGTTCTTC.

The CDR3 reads CASSPRGTGVSGANVLTF. CDR3 bases: TGTGCCAGTAGTCCTCGGGGGACAGGGGTCTCTGGGGCCAACGTCCTGACTTTC. The rearrangement links TRBV19 to TRBJ2-6; 10 bases line up with TRBD1. J was trimmed by 0 bases and V by 5 bases; bases with no gene match: 7. Germline V CDR1 and CDR2: LNHDA, SQIVND (reference sequence). This CDR3 contains 18 residues.

This rearrangement joins TRBV4-3 to TRBJ2-7; 7 bases are shared with TRBD2. Germline V gene data show CDR1 as LGHNA and CDR2 as YSLEER. The CDR3 length is 16 residues. Trimming cost V 0 bases and J 4 bases; bases outside gene matches: 9. CDR3 coding DNA: TGCGCCAGCAGCCAAGATGCAGGGAGGGCAGCTTACGAGCAGTACTTC. Translated: CASSQDAGRAAYEQYF.

The V gene is TRBV9, the J gene TRBJ1-2, with 12 bases that match TRBD1. This CDR3 has 16 residues. Germline V CDR1 and CDR2: SGDLS, YYNGEE. V lost 4 bases, J lost 5 bases, and 9 bases stayed unmatched. CDR3 nucleotides: TGTGCCAGCAGCCTCACGTGGGACAGGGGGCTGTATGGCTACACCTTC. Its translation is CASSLTWDRGLYGYTF.

This clone turned up a few times. This chain joins TRBV5-8 and TRBJ2-1; D is uncertain. The V gene's germline CDR1 is SGHTS and CDR2 YDEGEE. The CDR3 extends over 15 amino acids. V lost 2 bases, J lost 0 bases, and 9 bases lay in between. The CDR3 here is CASSFSTGSYNEQFF. In DNA form, the CDR3 reads TGTGCCAGCAGCTTTAGTACGGGCTCCTACAATGAGCAGTTCTTC.

Only a few counts were recorded for this clone. The rearrangement links TRBV30 to TRBJ1-6; the D gene is possibly TRBD1 (6 bases). V was pared by 0 bases and J by 9 bases, with 15 bases between. CDR1 is GTSNPN and CDR2 is SVGIG in the germline V gene (reference sequence). The CDR3 has 15 amino acids. CDR3 DNA sequence: TGTGCCTGGAGTGTACCGGGGGGCGCGCGTTCACCCCTCCACTTT. This codes for CAWSVPGGARSPLHF.

A word on this clone: The sample carries other DNA sequences with the same CDR3. This chain uses TRBV13 with TRBJ1-1, with D perhaps matching TRBD1 (5 bases). The V gene lost 0 bases and the J gene lost 5 bases, with 7 bases spanning the gap. The CDR3 runs to 13 residues. Per germline, CDR1 PRHDT and CDR2 FYEKMQ (reference sequence). CDR3 nucleotide sequence: TGTGCCAGCAGCTTAGGGCGGGGGACTGAAGCTTTCTTT. This gives the protein CASSLGRGTEAFF.

This chain links TRBV19 with TRBJ2-1, with TRBD1 matching 7 bases. The CDR3 has 15 amino acids. V was pared by 1 base and J by 5 bases, with 5 bases of the junction left unmatched. Germline V gene lookup returns CDR1 LNHDA and CDR2 SQIVND (reference sequence). The CDR3 is CASSIAHRGNNEQFF. CDR3 nucleotide sequence: TGTGCCAGTAGTATAGCCCACAGGGGAAACAATGAGCAGTTCTTC.

The J gene is TRBJ2-3, the V gene TRBV20-1; 10 bases map to TRBD2. The CDR3 has 15 amino acids. With 3 bases clipped from V and 3 bases from J, the junction kept 6 bases outside the gene matches. Germline CDR1 reads DFQATT; CDR2 reads SNEGSKA (reference sequence). This chain's CDR3 is CSASSGRWGTDTQYF. CDR3 coding DNA: TGCAGTGCTAGTAGCGGGAGGTGGGGAACAGATACGCAGTATTTT.

V is TRBV20-1 and J is TRBJ2-7; D is undetermined. The CDR3 length is 11 residues. Trimming cost V 1 base and J 6 bases, with 7 bases left between them. From germline, CDR1 is DFQATT and CDR2 SNEGSKA (reference sequence). The CDR3 DNA reads as TGCAGTGCTAGAGCCTCGAGCGAGCAGTACTTC. Translating gives CSARASSEQYF.

The gene calls are TRBV28 and TRBJ2-6; 7 bases agree with TRBD1. The length of the CDR3 is 17 residues. Germline V gene lookup returns CDR1 MDHEN and CDR2 SYDVKM. The V segment lost 4 bases and the J segment 2 bases; nucleotides outside the gene matches: 8. The CDR3 nucleotides read TGTGCCAGCAGTTCGACAGGGAACCAGGCTGGGGCCAACGTCCTGACTTTC. It is translated as CASSSTGNQAGANVLTF.

The count of this clone is one. V and J are TRBV6-5 and TRBJ1-5; D is possibly TRBD1 (5 bases). The CDR3 is 15 amino acids. CDR1 is MNHEY, CDR2 SVGAGI, per germline. Trimming pared 3 bases from V and 9 bases from J, leaving 18 bases between. The CDR3 DNA reads TGTGCCAGCAGTTATGAGGCAGGGAGGGAAGGGCCCCAGCATTTT. It encodes CASSYEAGREGPQHF.

The count of this clone is one. The rearrangement uses TRBV5-4 and TRBJ2-1; weak D call: TRBD1 (5 bases). CDR3 length equals 12 residues. V lost 4 bases and J 10 bases, leaving 12 bases between the germline ends. CDR1 SGHNT and CDR2 YYREEE come from the germline V gene (reference sequence). CDR3 DNA: TGTGCCAGCAGCGCCAGGGTAAGGGAGCAGTTCTTC. It is translated as CASSARVREQFF.

The chain uses TRBV7-2 and TRBJ2-3, with 7 bases that match TRBD2. This CDR3 comprises 14 residues. CDR1 is SGHTA and CDR2 is FQGNSA in the germline V gene. J gave up 2 bases and V 6 bases, and 5 bases lay outside the gene matches. The CDR3 reads CASSFSGFTDTQYF. DNA of the CDR3: TGTGCCAGCAGTTTTAGCGGGTTCACAGATACGCAGTATTTT.

The V and J genes are TRBV27 and TRBJ2-7, with a weak D call TRBD2 (6 bases). Trimming cost V 6 bases and J 0 bases, with 12 bases left between them. Per germline, CDR1 MNHEY and CDR2 SMNVEV (reference sequence). CDR3 length: 14 amino acids. The DNA of the CDR3 is TGTGCCAGCAGCCCCCTCGGGGGCTCCTACGAGCAGTACTTC. Its protein product is CASSPLGGSYEQYF.

This clone was seen a few times. The rearrangement links TRBV7-3 to TRBJ1-1, with 8 bases lining up with TRBD1. In germline, CDR1 is SGHTA, CDR2 FQGTGA. V dropped 5 bases and J dropped 6; count of bases not matched to a gene: 8. This CDR3 comprises 14 residues. The CDR3 nucleotides read TGTGCCAGCAGCCTTACAGGGGGAGTAGCTGAAGCTTTCTTT. As protein: CASSLTGGVAEAFF.

This chain links TRBV5-4 with TRBJ2-3, with D possibly matching TRBD2 (6 bases). The CDR3 runs to 13 residues. The germline V gene has CDR1 SGHNT and CDR2 YYREEE (reference sequence). V was trimmed by 4 bases and J by 3 bases, leaving 9 bases between them. CDR3: CASSQTSTDTQYF. Here the CDR3 DNA reads TGTGCCAGCAGCCAGACTAGTACAGATACGCAGTATTTT.

The sample holds a few counts of this clone. This chain connects TRBV4-3 to TRBJ1-2; D gene unclear. CDR3 length equals 17 residues. Trimming stripped 0 bases from V and 4 bases from J, with 18 bases between. Germline lookup yields CDR1 LGHNA and CDR2 YSLEER. The CDR3 DNA reads as TGCGCCAGCAGCCAAGAATTCCCAACCCCAAGAGCCTATGGCTACACCTTC. This gives the protein CASSQEFPTPRAYGYTF.

The rearrangement joins TRBV7-2 to TRBJ1-1, with a weak D call TRBD1 (6 bases). This CDR3 contains 14 residues. The V gene's germline CDR1 is SGHTA and CDR2 FQGNSA. The V and J ends lost 5 bases and 6 bases respectively, with 16 bases between them. The CDR3 protein is CASSTGTSLAEAFF. CDR3 nucleotides: TGTGCCAGCAGCACTGGGACATCCCTCGCTGAAGCTTTCTTT.